Listed below are T cell receptor beta chains from one sample, sequenced in a study of early stage breast cancer tumors. Generated by immunoSEQ multiplex PCR, the TCRdb table keeps only in-frame clones and is missing some. The data show tens of thousands of clones, about 83% seen once. Sample: blood. The receptor set was obtained from a person between 45 and 65 years old with breast cancer. The conserved cysteine and the conserved F or W are not part of the CDR3 here.

V gene,J gene,CDR3 protein
TRBV29-1,TRBJ1-3,SVGLGQAGNTIY
TRBV4-1,TRBJ2-7,ASSLTGGTYEQY
TRBV7-9,TRBJ2-7,ASSLMGSYEQY
TRBV2,TRBJ2-7,ASNDRRTSFYEQY
TRBV19,TRBJ1-3,ASSLIGSSGNTIY
TRBV6-1,TRBJ1-2,ASSERAAYGYT
TRBV10-1,TRBJ1-1,AHRDRNTEAF
TRBV4-3,TRBJ2-1,ASSQDIQSSYNEQF
TRBV28,TRBJ1-2,ASSPPQAQIQDGYT
TRBV19,TRBJ2-4,ASHQGGGNIQY
TRBV5-1,TRBJ1-2,ASSRGTDSYGYT
TRBV7-9,TRBJ2-7,ASSLTEAGEQY
TRBV4-1,TRBJ1-2,ASSHGPPYYGYT
TRBV28,TRBJ1-2,ASRTGLHGYT
TRBV6-1,TRBJ2-5,ASSSRQVPETQY
TRBV7-3,TRBJ2-3,ASSAQGGLMDTQY
TRBV6-4,TRBJ1-6,ASRATTPLH
TRBV2,TRBJ1-6,ASDRDRNNSPLH
TRBV7-8,TRBJ1-3,ASSTRVTSGNTIY
TRBV19,TRBJ2-2,ASSMDGIPGELF
TRBV28,TRBJ2-5,ASSQLGTSETQY
TRBV7-3,TRBJ2-3,ASSLQGTTDTQY
TRBV7-2,TRBJ2-7,ASSFDGGGYEQY
TRBV7-9,TRBJ1-5,ASSPNRGNQPQH
TRBV15,TRBJ1-1,ATSRESPQYTEAF
TRBV4-1,TRBJ2-7,ASSPSGLAGGGIDEQY
TRBV4-2,TRBJ2-7,ASSQGLGGTGGDEQY
TRBV30,TRBJ1-1,AYHRGIVRNTEAF
TRBV27,TRBJ1-4,ASSGTPSFEKLF
TRBV2,TRBJ2-1,ASPRGGSYNEQF
TRBV5-1,TRBJ1-2,ASSWQGANYGYT
TRBV28,TRBJ2-3,ASSFPGTSTDTQY
TRBV7-2,TRBJ2-7,ASSSWIGDEQY
TRBV18,TRBJ1-2,ASSRQDGGYGYT
TRBV6-4,TRBJ1-2,ASSDSGTGRGSGYT
TRBV7-7,TRBJ2-7,ASSLRADHEQY
TRBV7-2,TRBJ2-5,ASSLVLQTQY
TRBV28,TRBJ1-1,ASSSNTGGDTEAF
TRBV9,TRBJ2-7,ASSVAHVNYEQY
TRBV18,TRBJ2-1,ASSPVQGNEQF